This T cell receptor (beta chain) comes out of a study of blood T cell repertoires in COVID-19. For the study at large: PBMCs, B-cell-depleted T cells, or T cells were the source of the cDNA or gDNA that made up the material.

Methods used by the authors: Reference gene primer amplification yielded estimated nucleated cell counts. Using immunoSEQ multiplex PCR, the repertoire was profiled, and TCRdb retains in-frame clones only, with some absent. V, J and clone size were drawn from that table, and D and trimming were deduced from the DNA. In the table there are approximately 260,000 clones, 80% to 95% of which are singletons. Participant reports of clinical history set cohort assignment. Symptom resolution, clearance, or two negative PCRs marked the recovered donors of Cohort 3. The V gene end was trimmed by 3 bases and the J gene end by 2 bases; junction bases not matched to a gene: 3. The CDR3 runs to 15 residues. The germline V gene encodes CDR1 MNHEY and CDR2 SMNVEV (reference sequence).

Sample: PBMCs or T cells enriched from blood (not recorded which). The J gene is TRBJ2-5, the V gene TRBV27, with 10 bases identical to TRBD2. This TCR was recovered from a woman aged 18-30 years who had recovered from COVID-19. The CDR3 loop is CASSFGTSAQETQYF. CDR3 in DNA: TGTGCCAGCAGTTTTGGGACTAGCGCGCAAGAGACCCAGTACTTC.